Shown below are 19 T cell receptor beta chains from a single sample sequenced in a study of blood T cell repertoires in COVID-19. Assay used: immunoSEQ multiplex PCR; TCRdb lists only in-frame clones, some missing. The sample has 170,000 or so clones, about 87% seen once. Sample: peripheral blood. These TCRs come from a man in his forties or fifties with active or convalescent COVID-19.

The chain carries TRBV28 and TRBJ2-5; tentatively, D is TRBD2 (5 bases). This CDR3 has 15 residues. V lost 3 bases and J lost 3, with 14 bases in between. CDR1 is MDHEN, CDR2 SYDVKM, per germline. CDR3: CASSFAGLIEETQYF. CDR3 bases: TGTGCCAGCAGTTTCGCCGGACTCATTGAAGAGACCCAGTACTTC. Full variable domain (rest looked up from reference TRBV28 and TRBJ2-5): DVKVTQSSRYLVKRTGEKVFLECVQDMDHENMFWYRQDPGLGLRLIYFSYDVKMKEKGDIPEGYSVSREKKERFSLILESASTNQTSMYLCASSFAGLIEETQYFGPGTRLLVL.

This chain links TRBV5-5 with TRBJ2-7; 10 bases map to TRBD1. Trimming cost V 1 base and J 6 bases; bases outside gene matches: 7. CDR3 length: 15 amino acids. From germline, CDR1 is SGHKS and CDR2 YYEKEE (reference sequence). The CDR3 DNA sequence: TGTGCCAGCAGCTTGCGGACAGGGGGGGACCCCGAGCAGTACTTC. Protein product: CASSLRTGGDPEQYF.

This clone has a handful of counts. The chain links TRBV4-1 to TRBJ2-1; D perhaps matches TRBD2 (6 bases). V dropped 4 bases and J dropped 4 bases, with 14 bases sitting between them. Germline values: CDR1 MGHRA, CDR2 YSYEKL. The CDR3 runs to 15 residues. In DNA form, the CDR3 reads TGCGCCAGCAGCCCATCGGGGGTTTGGTACAATGAGCAGTTCTTC. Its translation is CASSPSGVWYNEQFF.

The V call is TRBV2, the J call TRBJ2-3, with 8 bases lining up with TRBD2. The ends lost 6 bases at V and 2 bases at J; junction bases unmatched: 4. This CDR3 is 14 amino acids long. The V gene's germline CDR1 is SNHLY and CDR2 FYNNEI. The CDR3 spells CASRLADNTDTQYF. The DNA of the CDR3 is TGTGCCAGCAGACTAGCGGACAACACAGATACGCAGTATTTT. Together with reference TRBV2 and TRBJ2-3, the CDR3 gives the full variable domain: EPEVTQTPSHQVTQMGQEVILRCVPISNHLYFYWYRQILGQKVEFLVSFYNNEISEKSEIFDDQFSVERPDGSNFTLKIRSTKLEDSAMYFCASRLADNTDTQYFGPGTRLTVL.

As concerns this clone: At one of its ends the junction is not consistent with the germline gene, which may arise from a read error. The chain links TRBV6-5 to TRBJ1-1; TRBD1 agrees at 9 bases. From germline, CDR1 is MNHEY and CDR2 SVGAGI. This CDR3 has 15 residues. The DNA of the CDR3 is TGTGCCAGCAGCTACTCGGACAGGGGAGGGACTGAAGCTTTCTTT. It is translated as CASSYSDRGGTEAFF.

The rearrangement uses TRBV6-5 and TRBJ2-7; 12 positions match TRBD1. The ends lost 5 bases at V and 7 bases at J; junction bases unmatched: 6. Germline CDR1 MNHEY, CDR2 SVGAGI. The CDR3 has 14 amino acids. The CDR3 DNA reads TGTGCCAGCAGTACCGGGACAGGGGGCACGGAGCAGTACTTC. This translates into CASSTGTGGTEQYF.

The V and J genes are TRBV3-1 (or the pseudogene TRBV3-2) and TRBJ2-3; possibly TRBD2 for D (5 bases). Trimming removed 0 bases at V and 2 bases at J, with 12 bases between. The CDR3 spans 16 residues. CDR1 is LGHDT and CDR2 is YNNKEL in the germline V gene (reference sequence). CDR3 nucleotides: TGTGCCAGCAGCCAAGACTTCGGGGTTCTCACAGATACGCAGTATTTT. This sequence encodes CASSQDFGVLTDTQYF.

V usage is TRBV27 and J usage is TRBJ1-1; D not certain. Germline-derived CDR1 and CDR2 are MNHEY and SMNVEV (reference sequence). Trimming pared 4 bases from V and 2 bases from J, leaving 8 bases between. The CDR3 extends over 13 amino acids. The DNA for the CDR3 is TGTGCCAGCAGTTCAGTTCTTAACACTGAAGCTTTCTTT. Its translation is CASSSVLNTEAFF.

The CDR3 sequence is CASSLEQGDYGYTF. DNA of the CDR3: TGTGCCAGCAGCCTAGAGCAGGGGGACTATGGCTACACCTTC. The J gene is TRBJ1-2, the V gene TRBV7-2; 7 bases line up with TRBD1. Germline V gene data show CDR1 as SGHTA and CDR2 as FQGNSA. The CDR3 length is 14 residues. V trimming: 5 bases; J trimming: 3 bases; junction bases outside the gene matches: 6.

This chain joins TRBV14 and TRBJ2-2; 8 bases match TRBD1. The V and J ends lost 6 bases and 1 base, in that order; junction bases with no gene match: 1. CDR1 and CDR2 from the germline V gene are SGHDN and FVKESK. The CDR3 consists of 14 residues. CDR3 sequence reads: CASRTGGNTGELFF. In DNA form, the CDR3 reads TGTGCCAGCAGAACAGGGGGGAACACCGGGGAGCTGTTTTTT.

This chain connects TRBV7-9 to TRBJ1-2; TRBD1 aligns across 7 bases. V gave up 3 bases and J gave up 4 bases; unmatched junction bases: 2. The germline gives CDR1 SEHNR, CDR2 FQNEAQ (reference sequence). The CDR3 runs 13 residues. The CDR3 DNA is TGTGCCAGCAGCTTTTCAGGGGGCTATGGCTACACCTTC. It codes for CASSFSGGYGYTF.

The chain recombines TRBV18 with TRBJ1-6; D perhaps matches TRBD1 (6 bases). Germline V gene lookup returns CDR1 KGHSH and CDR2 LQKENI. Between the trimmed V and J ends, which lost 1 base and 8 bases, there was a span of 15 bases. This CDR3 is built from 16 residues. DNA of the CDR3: TGTGCCAGCTCACCACAAGGGGGGGCCGTGGATTCACCCCTCCACTTT. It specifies CASSPQGGAVDSPLHF. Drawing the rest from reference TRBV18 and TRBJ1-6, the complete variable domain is NAGVMQNPRHLVRRRGQEARLRCSPMKGHSHVYWYRQLPEEGLKFMVYLQKENIIDESGMPKERFSAEFPKEGPSILRIQQVVRGDSAAYFCASSPQGGAVDSPLHFGNGTRLTVT.

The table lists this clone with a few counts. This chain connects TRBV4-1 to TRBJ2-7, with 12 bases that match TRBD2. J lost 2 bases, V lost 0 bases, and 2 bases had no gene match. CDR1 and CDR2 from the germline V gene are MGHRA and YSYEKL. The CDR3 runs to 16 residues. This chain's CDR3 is CASSQEGLAGPYEQYF. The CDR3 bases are TGCGCCAGCAGCCAAGAGGGACTAGCGGGCCCCTACGAGCAGTACTTC.

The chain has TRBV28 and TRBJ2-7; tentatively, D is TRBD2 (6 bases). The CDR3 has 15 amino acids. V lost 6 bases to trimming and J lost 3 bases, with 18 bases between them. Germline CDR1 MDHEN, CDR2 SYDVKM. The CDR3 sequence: CASRMGGALIYEQYF. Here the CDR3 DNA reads TGTGCCAGCAGAATGGGCGGGGCTCTAATCTACGAGCAGTACTTC.

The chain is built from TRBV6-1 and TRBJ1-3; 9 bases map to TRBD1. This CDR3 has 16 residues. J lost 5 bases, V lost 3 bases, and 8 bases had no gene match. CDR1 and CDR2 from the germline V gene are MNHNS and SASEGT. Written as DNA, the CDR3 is TGTGCCAGCAGTGATGGGGGACAGGGCCTGCGAAACACCATATATTTT. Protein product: CASSDGGQGLRNTIYF.

The CDR3 DNA follows: TGTGCCAGCAGTACGACAGCCATGACTGAAGCTTTCTTT. Protein sequence: CASSTTAMTEAFF. The chain is built from TRBV12-3 or TRBV12-4 and TRBJ1-1; a weak D match, TRBD1 (5 bases). Trimming cost V 5 bases and J 5 bases, with 12 bases left between them. The CDR3 runs 13 residues.

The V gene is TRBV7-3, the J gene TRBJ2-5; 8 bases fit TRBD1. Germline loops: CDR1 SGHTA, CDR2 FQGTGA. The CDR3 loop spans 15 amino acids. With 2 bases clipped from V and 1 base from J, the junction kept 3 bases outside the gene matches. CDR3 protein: CASSLSTGGQETQYF. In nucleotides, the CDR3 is TGTGCCAGCAGCTTATCTACAGGGGGCCAAGAGACCCAGTACTTC.

This CDR3 is CASRHRTGSNQPQHF. CDR3 coding DNA: TGTGCCAGCAGACATAGGACAGGTAGCAATCAGCCCCAGCATTTT. The chain recombines TRBV6-6 with TRBJ1-5; 7 positions match TRBD1. This CDR3 is built from 15 residues. Germline CDR1 and CDR2: MNHNY and SVGAGI (reference sequence). The junction had 5 bases not matched to a gene; V was cut back by 6 bases and J by 0 bases.

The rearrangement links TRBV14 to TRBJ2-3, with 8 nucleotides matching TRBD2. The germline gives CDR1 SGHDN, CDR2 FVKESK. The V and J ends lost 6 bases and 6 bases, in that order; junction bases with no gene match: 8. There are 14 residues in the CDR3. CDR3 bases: TGTGCCAGCAGGGCTAGCGGGTATCTGGATACGCAGTATTTT. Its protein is CASRASGYLDTQYF.